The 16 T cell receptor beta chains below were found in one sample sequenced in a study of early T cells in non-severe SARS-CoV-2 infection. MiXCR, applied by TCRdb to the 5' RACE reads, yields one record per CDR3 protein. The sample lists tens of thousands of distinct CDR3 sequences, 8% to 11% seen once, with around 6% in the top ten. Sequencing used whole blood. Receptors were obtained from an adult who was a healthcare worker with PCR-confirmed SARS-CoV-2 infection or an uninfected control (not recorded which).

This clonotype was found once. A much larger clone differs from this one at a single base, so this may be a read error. CDR3: CASSLDVYEQHF. In DNA, the CDR3 is TGTGCCAGCAGCTTAGACGTCTACGAGCAGCACTTC. The chain recombines TRBV7-2 with TRBJ2-7; no firm D call. Germline V gene sequence: CDR1 SGHTA, CDR2 FQGNSA. CDR3 length: 12 amino acids.

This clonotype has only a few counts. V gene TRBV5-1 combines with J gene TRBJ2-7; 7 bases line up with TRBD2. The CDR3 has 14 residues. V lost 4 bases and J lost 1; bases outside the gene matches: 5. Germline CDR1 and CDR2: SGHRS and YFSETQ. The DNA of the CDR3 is TGCGCCAGCAGCCCGGGACTAAGATCCTACGAGCAGTACTTC. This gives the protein CASSPGLRSYEQYF.

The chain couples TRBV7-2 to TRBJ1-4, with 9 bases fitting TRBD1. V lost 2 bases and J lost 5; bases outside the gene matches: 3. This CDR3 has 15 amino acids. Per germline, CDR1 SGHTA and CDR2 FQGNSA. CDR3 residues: CASSLPTGGNEKLFF. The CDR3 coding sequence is TGTGCCAGCAGCTTACCTACAGGGGGCAATGAAAAACTGTTTTTT.

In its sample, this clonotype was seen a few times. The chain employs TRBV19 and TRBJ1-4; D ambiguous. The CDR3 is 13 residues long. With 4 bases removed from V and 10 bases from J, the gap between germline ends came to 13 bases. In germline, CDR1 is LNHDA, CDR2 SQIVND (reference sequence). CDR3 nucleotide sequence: TGTGCCAGTAGTACGGGCCAAACGGGAAAACTGTTTTTT. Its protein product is CASSTGQTGKLFF.

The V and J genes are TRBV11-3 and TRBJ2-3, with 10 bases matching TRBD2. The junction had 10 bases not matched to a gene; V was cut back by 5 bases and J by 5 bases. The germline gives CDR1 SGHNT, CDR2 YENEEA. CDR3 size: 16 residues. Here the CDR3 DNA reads TGTGCCAGCAGCCTCACGGGGAGCGGGAGGGGAGATACGCAGTATTTT. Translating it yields CASSLTGSGRGDTQYF.

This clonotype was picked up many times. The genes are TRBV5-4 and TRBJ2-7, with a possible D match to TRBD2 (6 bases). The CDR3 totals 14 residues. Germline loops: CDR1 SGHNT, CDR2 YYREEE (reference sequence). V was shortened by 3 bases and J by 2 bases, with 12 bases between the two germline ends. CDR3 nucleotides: TGTGCCAGCAGCTCCCGGGGGACCGCCTACGAGCAGTACTTC. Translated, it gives CASSSRGTAYEQYF.

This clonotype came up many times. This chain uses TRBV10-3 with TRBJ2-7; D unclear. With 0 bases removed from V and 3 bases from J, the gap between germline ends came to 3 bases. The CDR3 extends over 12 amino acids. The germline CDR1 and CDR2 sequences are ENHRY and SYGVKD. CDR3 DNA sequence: TGTGCCATCAGTGAGTCGAACTACGAGCAGTACTTC. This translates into CAISESNYEQYF.

The CDR3 region is CASSWGQGTHNEQFF. For the CDR3, the DNA is TGTGCCAGCAGCTGGGGACAGGGTACCCACAATGAGCAGTTCTTC. The V and J genes are TRBV7-2 and TRBJ2-1, with TRBD1 identical over 9 bases. Trimming at V came to 4 bases and at J to 5 bases, leaving 6 bases not matched to a gene. Germline V gene lookup returns CDR1 SGHTA and CDR2 FQGNSA. This CDR3 comprises 15 residues.

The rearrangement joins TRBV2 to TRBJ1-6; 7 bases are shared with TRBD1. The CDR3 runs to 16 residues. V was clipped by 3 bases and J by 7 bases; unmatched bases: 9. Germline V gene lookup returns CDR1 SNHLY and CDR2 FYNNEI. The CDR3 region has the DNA TGTGCCAGCAGTGATTCCAGACAGGGCTGGAATTCACCCCTCCACTTT. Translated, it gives CASSDSRQGWNSPLHF.

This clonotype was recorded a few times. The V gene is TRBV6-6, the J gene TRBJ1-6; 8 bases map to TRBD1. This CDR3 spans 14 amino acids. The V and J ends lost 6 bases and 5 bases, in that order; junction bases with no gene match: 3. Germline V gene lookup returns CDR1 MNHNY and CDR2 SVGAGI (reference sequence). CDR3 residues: CASRPRGHNSPLHF. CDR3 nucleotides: TGTGCCAGCAGGCCCAGGGGGCATAATTCACCCCTCCACTTT.

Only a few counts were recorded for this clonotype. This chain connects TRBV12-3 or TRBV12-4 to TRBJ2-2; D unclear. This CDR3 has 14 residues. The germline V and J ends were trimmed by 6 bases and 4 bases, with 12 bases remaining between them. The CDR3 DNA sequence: TGTGCCAGCAGCCCCGGAGACACCACCGGGGAGCTGTTTTTT. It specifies CASSPGDTTGELFF.

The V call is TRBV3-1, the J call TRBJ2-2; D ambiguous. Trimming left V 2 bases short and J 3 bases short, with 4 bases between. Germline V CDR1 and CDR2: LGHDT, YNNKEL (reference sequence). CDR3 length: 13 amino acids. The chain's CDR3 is CASSQFHTGELFF. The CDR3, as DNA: TGTGCCAGCAGCCAATTTCACACCGGGGAGCTGTTTTTT. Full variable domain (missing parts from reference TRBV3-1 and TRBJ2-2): DTAVSQTPKYLVTQMGNDKSIKCEQNLGHDTMYWYKQDSKKFLKIMFSYNNKELIINETVPNRFSPKSPDKAHLNLHINSLELGDSAVYFCASSQFHTGELFFGEGSRLTVL.

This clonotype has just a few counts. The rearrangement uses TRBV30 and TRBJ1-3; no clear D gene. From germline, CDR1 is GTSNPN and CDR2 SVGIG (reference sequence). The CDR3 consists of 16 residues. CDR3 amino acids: CVSRMIPSNSGNTIYF. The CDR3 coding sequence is TGTGTGAGCAGGATGATACCTTCGAACTCTGGAAACACCATATATTTT.

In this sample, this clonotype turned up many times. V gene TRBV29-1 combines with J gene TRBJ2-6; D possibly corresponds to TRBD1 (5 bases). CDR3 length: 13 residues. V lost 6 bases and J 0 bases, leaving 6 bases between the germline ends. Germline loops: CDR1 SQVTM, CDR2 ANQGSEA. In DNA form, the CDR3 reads TGCAGCGTCACAGGCTCTGGGGCCAACGTCCTGACTTTC. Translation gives CSVTGSGANVLTF. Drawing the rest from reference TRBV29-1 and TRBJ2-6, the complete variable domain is SAVISQKPSRDICQRGTSLTIQCQVDSQVTMMFWYRQQPGQSLTLIATANQGSEATYESGFVIDKFPISRPNLTFSTLTVSNMSPEDSSIYLCSVTGSGANVLTFGAGSRLTVL.

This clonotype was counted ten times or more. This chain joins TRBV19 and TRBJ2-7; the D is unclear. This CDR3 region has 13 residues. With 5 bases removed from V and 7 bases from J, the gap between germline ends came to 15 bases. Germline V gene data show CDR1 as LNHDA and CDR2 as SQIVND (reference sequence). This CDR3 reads CASSWAYSSEQYF. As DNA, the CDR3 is TGTGCCAGTAGTTGGGCCTATTCTTCGGAGCAGTACTTC.

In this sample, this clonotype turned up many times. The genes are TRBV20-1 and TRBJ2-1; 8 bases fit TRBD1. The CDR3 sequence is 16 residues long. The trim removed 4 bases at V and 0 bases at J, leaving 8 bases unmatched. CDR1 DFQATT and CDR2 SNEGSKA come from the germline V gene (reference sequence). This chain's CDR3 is CSATPWTGSSYNEQFF. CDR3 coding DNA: TGCAGTGCTACCCCTTGGACAGGGAGCTCCTACAATGAGCAGTTCTTC.